Below are 4 T cell receptor beta chains sequenced from a single sample in a study of cytomegalovirus exposure and HLA in healthy donors. The PCR employed 60 Vbeta primers together with 13 Jbeta primers. The data were produced by immunoSEQ multiplex PCR, yet TCRdb's version contains in-frame clones alone and is incomplete. The table records more than 80,000 clones, about 70% of them present only once. The sample taken for sequencing was PBMCs. These receptors were collected from a female donor in good health and CMV-seronegative.

The chain links TRBV5-5 to TRBJ2-5; the D gene is possibly TRBD2 (6 bases). V gave up 1 base and J gave up 3 bases, with 13 bases separating them. This CDR3 comprises 15 residues. The V gene's germline CDR1 is SGHKS and CDR2 YYEKEE (reference sequence). CDR3 coding DNA: TGTGCCAGCAGCTTGTACGGGGGTTGGGAAGAGACCCAGTACTTC. This sequence encodes CASSLYGGWEETQYF.

The genes are TRBV7-6 and TRBJ2-1; 8 positions agree with TRBD1. This CDR3 comprises 16 residues. In germline, CDR1 is SGHVS, CDR2 FNYEAQ. Trimming took 0 bases from V and 0 from J; bases not matched to a gene: 1. CDR3 protein: CASSLAQGDSYNEQFF. The CDR3 nucleotides read TGTGCCAGCAGCTTAGCACAGGGGGACTCCTACAATGAGCAGTTCTTC.

The chain couples TRBV5-1 to TRBJ2-7; D gene ambiguous. The CDR3 spans 16 residues. The V and J ends lost 2 bases and 6 bases respectively, with 21 bases between them. CDR1 SGHRS and CDR2 YFSETQ come from the germline V gene. CDR3 sequence: CASSFRGQFLPGEQYF. In DNA form, the CDR3 reads TGCGCCAGCAGCTTTAGAGGCCAGTTCCTTCCTGGCGAGCAGTACTTC.

The V gene is TRBV28, the J gene TRBJ2-7; TRBD1 is a possible D gene (6 bases). Between the trimmed V and J ends, which lost 1 base and 0 bases, there was a span of 19 bases. CDR1 is MDHEN, CDR2 SYDVKM, per germline. The CDR3 extends over 18 amino acids. CDR3 sequence reads: CASSLLALHRDISYEQYF. DNA of the CDR3: TGTGCCAGCAGTTTATTAGCACTACATCGGGACATCTCCTACGAGCAGTACTTC.